The 20 T cell receptor beta chains listed next were all sequenced from one sample in a study of T cell responses to AZD1222 COVID-19 vaccine (dated by TCRdb to the early 2020s). In the paper's terms, the time point label means: about 28 days (+/-7) after the second vaccine dose. Library method: the immunoSEQ multiplex PCR assay. Sourced from immuneACCESS, this table was stored by TCRdb with only in-frame sequences that have V and J called. A share of the clones is absent; for the studies checked, an unresolved V gene accounts for under half, and the remainder has no known explanation. This sample is represented by more than 85,000 clones; around 90% of them were singletons. Approximately 15% of the sample rests with the top ten. The sequencing here drew on peripheral blood, taken 28 days after the second AZD1222 dose. The receptors stem from an adult who received the AZD1222 COVID-19 vaccine.

V gene TRBV4-1 combines with J gene TRBJ2-3; D might be TRBD1 (6 bases). There are 15 residues in the CDR3. V was cut by 3 bases and J by 1 base, with 11 bases left in between. The V gene's germline CDR1 is MGHRA and CDR2 YSYEKL. In DNA form, the CDR3 reads TGCGCCAGCAGCCACAGGGGAGAGGGCACAGATACGCAGTATTTT. Protein product: CASSHRGEGTDTQYF.

The CDR3 DNA reads TGTGCCAGCAGTGAGACGGCTAGCGGGGGTTACTACAATGAGCAGTTCTTC. As protein: CASSETASGGYYNEQFF. This chain links TRBV6-4 with TRBJ2-1; 10 nucleotides match TRBD2. V gave up 3 bases and J gave up 3 bases; unmatched junction bases: 8. This CDR3 is built from 17 residues. Germline CDR1 and CDR2: MRHNA and SNTAGT.

V and J are TRBV14 and TRBJ2-3; 10 nucleotides agree with TRBD2. Per germline, CDR1 SGHDN and CDR2 FVKESK. The J segment lost 5 bases and the V segment lost 1 base, leaving 3 bases of the junction unmatched. The CDR3 spans 15 residues. The CDR3 sequence: CASSQASGRGDTQYF. CDR3 coding DNA: TGTGCCAGCAGCCAAGCGAGCGGGAGGGGAGATACGCAGTATTTT.

DNA for the CDR3: TGTGCCAGCTCACCAGAAGGCCGAGGCTACACCTTC. This sequence encodes CASSPEGRGYTF. The chain has TRBV18 and TRBJ1-2; D is ambiguous. Per the germline V gene, CDR1 is KGHSH and CDR2 is LQKENI. V dropped 2 bases and J dropped 8 bases, with 9 bases sitting between them. The CDR3 totals 12 residues.

CDR3 region: CASSVSSATTIYF. The CDR3 DNA reads as TGCGCCAGCAGTGTATCTTCGGCGACCACCATATATTTT. The rearrangement links TRBV10-1 to TRBJ1-3, with D uncertain. Per germline, CDR1 WNHNN and CDR2 SYGVQD (reference sequence). The CDR3 has 13 amino acids. Trimming took 4 bases from V and 9 from J, leaving 13 bases between them.

This rearrangement joins TRBV7-9 to TRBJ1-1; TRBD1 matches 7 bases. V trimming: 4 bases; J trimming: 6 bases; junction bases outside the gene matches: 5. The V gene's germline CDR1 is SEHNR and CDR2 FQNEAQ (reference sequence). The CDR3 loop spans 13 amino acids. The CDR3 DNA is TGTGCCAGCAGCTCGACAGGGATCTCTGAAGCTTTCTTT. Translation: CASSSTGISEAFF. The complete variable domain, with remaining parts taken from reference TRBV7-9 and TRBJ1-1, reads DTGVSQNPRHKITKRGQNVTFRCDPISEHNRLYWYRQTLGQGPEFLTYFQNEAQLEKSRLLSDRFSAERPKGSFSTLEIQRTEQGDSAMYLCASSSTGISEAFFGQGTRLTVV.

The rearrangement joins TRBV6-5 to TRBJ2-7; the D gene is possibly TRBD2 (7 bases). The CDR3 has 15 amino acids. The ends were cut back, 0 bases at V and 6 bases at J, with 15 bases in the middle. Looked up from germline, CDR1 is MNHEY and CDR2 is SVGAGI. The CDR3 region is CASSYSRGGLGEQYF. The CDR3 nucleotides are TGTGCCAGCAGTTACTCGAGGGGGGGGCTAGGCGAGCAGTACTTC.

As regards this clone: Germline is not matched at one junction end, which may reflect a read error. The genes are TRBV14 and TRBJ2-5; either TRBD1 or TRBD2 may supply D (5 bases each). Germline lookup yields CDR1 SGHDN and CDR2 FVKESK. This CDR3 has 15 amino acids. The CDR3 coding sequence is TGTGCCAGCAGACAAGGCGGGCAGGGACAAGAGACCCAGTACTTC. Translation gives CASRQGGQGQETQYF.

J is TRBJ1-1 and V is TRBV7-9; D is unresolved. From germline, CDR1 is SEHNR and CDR2 FQNEAQ (reference sequence). Trimming shortened V by 6 bases and J by 1 base, and 9 bases separated the two germline ends. CDR3 size: 13 residues. CDR3 nucleotide sequence: TGTGCCAGCAGATACACAGAGAACACTGAAGCTTTCTTT. It translates to CASRYTENTEAFF.

The V gene is TRBV10-1, the J gene TRBJ2-7; D is unclear. Germline loops: CDR1 WNHNN, CDR2 SYGVQD (reference sequence). V lost 0 bases to trimming and J lost 5 bases, with 11 bases between them. The CDR3 sequence is 14 residues long. The CDR3 is CASSESSGTDEQYF. The DNA of the CDR3 is TGCGCCAGCAGTGAGTCGTCAGGCACCGACGAGCAGTACTTC.

The CDR3 protein is CASSQTGTHASPLHF. CDR3 DNA sequence: TGTGCCAGCAGCCAGACCGGGACCCACGCTTCACCCCTCCACTTT. The J gene is TRBJ1-6, the V gene TRBV11-2; D might be TRBD1 (5 bases). Trimming stripped 5 bases from V and 9 bases from J, with 17 bases between. CDR1 and CDR2 (germline): SGHAT, FQNNGV. The CDR3 sequence is 15 residues long.

As concerns this clone: The sample has other DNA sequences that encode this CDR3 too. The chain combines TRBV20-1 with TRBJ2-5, with D uncertain. Deletions cut 3 bases from V and 5 bases from J, with 4 bases between. Germline V gene lookup returns CDR1 DFQATT and CDR2 SNEGSKA (reference sequence). This CDR3 is 10 amino acids long. CDR3 coding DNA: TGCAGTGCTAGTTCTGAGACCCAGTACTTC. It is translated as CSASSETQYF.

The rearrangement links TRBV4-1 to TRBJ1-2; D unclear. The CDR3 sequence is 12 residues long. V was shortened by 0 bases and J by 4 bases, with 3 bases between the two germline ends. Germline values: CDR1 MGHRA, CDR2 YSYEKL. In nucleotides, the CDR3 is TGCGCCAGCAGCCAAGATGGCTATGGCTACACCTTC. This sequence encodes CASSQDGYGYTF.

The chain carries TRBV5-1 and TRBJ2-1; 9 bases fit TRBD1. CDR3 length: 16 residues. Per the germline V gene, CDR1 is SGHRS and CDR2 is YFSETQ. Trimming took 0 bases from V and 8 from J; bases not matched to a gene: 9. In nucleotides, the CDR3 is TGCGCCAGCAGCTTGGGTTCGACAGGGGGTGTGGATGAGCAGTTCTTC. Its protein product is CASSLGSTGGVDEQFF.

The V call is TRBV28, the J call TRBJ1-2, with D perhaps matching TRBD1 (6 bases). This CDR3 comprises 14 residues. Trimming pared 2 bases from V and 2 bases from J, leaving 9 bases between. Germline V lookup: CDR1 MDHEN, CDR2 SYDVKM. CDR3 nucleotide sequence: TGTGCCAGCAGTTTACCCACAGGGAACTATGGCTACACCTTC. This translates into CASSLPTGNYGYTF.

This clone was counted a single time. The genes are TRBV4-1 and TRBJ2-3; 10 bases match TRBD2. This CDR3 has 15 amino acids. Germline V gene data show CDR1 as MGHRA and CDR2 as YSYEKL. Trimming took 1 base from V and 6 from J; bases not matched to a gene: 4. The CDR3 DNA reads as TGCGCCAGCAGCCAAGTTAGCGGGAGGATGGATACGCAGTATTTT. Translated, it gives CASSQVSGRMDTQYF.

A single count supports this clone. The rearrangement links TRBV2 to TRBJ2-7, with D perhaps given as TRBD1 or TRBD2 (5 bases each). Germline-derived CDR1 and CDR2 are SNHLY and FYNNEI. V lost 7 bases to trimming and J lost 3 bases, with 16 bases between them. The CDR3 extends over 14 amino acids. CDR3 in amino acids: CASIGTTVGYEQYF. CDR3 DNA sequence: TGTGCCAGCATTGGGACCACGGTGGGCTACGAGCAGTACTTC.

The chain joins TRBV4-1 to TRBJ1-5, with D hard to call. The CDR3 is 14 residues long. Germline CDR1 reads MGHRA; CDR2 reads YSYEKL. V was trimmed by 4 bases and J by 4 bases, leaving 11 bases between them. CDR3 amino acids: CASSPAGSNQPQHF. The CDR3 nucleotides are TGCGCCAGCAGCCCTGCGGGCAGTAATCAGCCCCAGCATTTT.

The rearrangement links TRBV23-1 to TRBJ1-5, with D maybe TRBD1 (5 bases). TRBV23-1 is sorted into the ORF group, with uncertain function. The V gene lost 7 bases and the J gene lost 8 bases, with 15 bases spanning the gap. There are 13 residues in the CDR3. CDR3 sequence reads: CASTFSDKKPQHF. The CDR3 nucleotides are TGCGCCAGCACCTTCTCGGACAAAAAGCCCCAGCATTTT.

J is TRBJ2-3 and V is TRBV10-3; D not resolved. Germline CDR1 ENHRY, CDR2 SYGVKD. There are 13 residues in the CDR3. Trimming shortened V by 5 bases and J by 2 bases, and 8 bases separated the two germline ends. CDR3 coding DNA: TGTGCCATCAGTCGAACGACCACAGATACGCAGTATTTT. This translates into CAISRTTTDTQYF.